The 27 T cell receptor beta chains given below trace back to one sample, sequenced in a study of blood T cell repertoires in COVID-19. Sequenced by immunoSEQ multiplex PCR; TCRdb stores in-frame clones only, minus some. The table lists about 170,000 clones, around nine tenths of them singletons, with approximately 3.5% in the top ten. Sequenced input: peripheral blood. The receptors were sampled from a man between 70 and 80 years old with acute or convalescent COVID-19.

J is TRBJ1-2 and V is TRBV19; TRBD1 agrees at 8 bases. Germline CDR1 reads LNHDA; CDR2 reads SQIVND (reference sequence). The CDR3 loop spans 15 amino acids. V shed 4 bases and J 4 bases; nucleotides not matched to a gene: 8. DNA for the CDR3: TGTGCCAGTAGTACCGCTTCTACAGGGGGCTATGGCTACACCTTC. Translating gives CASSTASTGGYGYTF.

CDR3 amino acids: CASSSTGGRTQYF. The CDR3 DNA sequence: TGCGCCAGCAGCTCCACAGGGGGCCGGACCCAGTACTTC. The chain combines TRBV5-1 with TRBJ2-5; 9 bases are shared with TRBD1. There are 13 residues in the CDR3. Trimming at V came to 3 bases and at J to 7 bases, leaving 4 bases not matched to a gene. The germline V gene encodes CDR1 SGHRS and CDR2 YFSETQ.

This sequence joins TRBV6-5 and TRBJ1-1, with D perhaps matching TRBD1 (6 bases). Germline assignment: CDR1 MNHEY and CDR2 SVGAGI. The CDR3 is 13 amino acids. The V gene lost 6 bases and the J gene lost 6 bases, with 14 bases spanning the gap. The CDR3 DNA reads as TGTGCCAGCAGCAGGTGGGGGGGCTCTGAAGCTTTCTTT. This codes for CASSRWGGSEAFF.

This clone was detected a few times. V gene TRBV5-3 combines with J gene TRBJ2-7; D remains unclear. TRBV5-3 is classed as an ORF, of uncertain function. V was shortened by 5 bases and J by 3 bases, with 18 bases between the two germline ends. CDR3 size: 15 residues. The CDR3 nucleotides read TGTGCCAGAAGTTACGACCCATTAGACAACTACGAGCAGTACTTC. Protein sequence: CARSYDPLDNYEQYF.

V usage is TRBV11-2 and J usage is TRBJ2-7; maybe TRBD1 (5 bases). The CDR3 is 15 amino acids. V was clipped by 8 bases and J by 0 bases, with 17 bases between them. The V gene's germline CDR1 is SGHAT and CDR2 FQNNGV. The CDR3 here is CASLTIRARSYEQYF. CDR3 in DNA: TGTGCCAGCTTAACCATCAGGGCCCGCTCCTACGAGCAGTACTTC.

The chain carries TRBV11-3 and TRBJ2-1; possibly TRBD1 for D (6 bases). Looked up from germline, CDR1 is SGHNT and CDR2 is YENEEA. Deletions cut 1 base from V and 9 bases from J, with 10 bases between. The CDR3 totals 13 residues. CDR3 nucleotides: TGTGCCAGCAGCTTAGTGGGGGCAAGTGAGCAGTTCTTC. This sequence encodes CASSLVGASEQFF. The full variable domain, with the rest looked up from reference TRBV11-3 and TRBJ2-1, is EAGVVQSPRYKIIEKKQPVAFWCNPISGHNTLYWYLQNLGQGPELLIRYENEEAVDDSQLPKDRFSAERLKGVDSTLKIQPAELGDSAVYLCASSLVGASEQFFGPGTRLTVL.

Only one count was recorded for this clone. This rearrangement joins TRBV6-5 to TRBJ1-4; D gene unclear. Germline assignment: CDR1 MNHEY and CDR2 SVGAGI. The CDR3 runs to 13 residues. V was cut by 3 bases and J by 8 bases, with 10 bases left in between. CDR3 loop: CASSYLASEKLFF. CDR3 sequence (DNA): TGTGCCAGCAGTTATCTGGCCTCCGAAAAACTGTTTTTT.

V is TRBV6-6 and J is TRBJ2-5; TRBD1 matches at 8 bases. V was pared by 7 bases and J by 5 bases, with 12 bases of the junction left unmatched. Germline values: CDR1 MNHNY, CDR2 SVGAGI (reference sequence). The CDR3 spans 15 residues. The CDR3 DNA reads as TGTGCCAGCACGCCTGGGGCAGGGGGCTTTGAGACCCAGTACTTC. Translated, it gives CASTPGAGGFETQYF.

This clone was counted only a few times. The rearrangement joins TRBV24-1 to TRBJ2-1, with 12 nucleotides matching TRBD2. The V segment lost 4 bases and the J segment 7 bases; nucleotides outside the gene matches: 7. CDR3 length: 16 amino acids. The germline CDR1 and CDR2 sequences are KGHDR and SFDVKD. The CDR3 DNA follows: TGTGCCACCAGTGACTCCGGGACTAGCGGGTTTAATGAGCAGTTCTTC. Translation: CATSDSGTSGFNEQFF.

The chain employs TRBV5-4 and TRBJ2-4; 9 bases agree with TRBD2. Trimming removed 0 bases from V and 8 bases from J; junction bases left unmatched: 9. The length of the CDR3 is 16 residues. Per germline, CDR1 SGHNT and CDR2 YYREEE (reference sequence). The CDR3 DNA reads TGTGCCAGCAGCTTGGGGGGTAGCGGGAGAGGAGACATTCAGTACTTC. Translated, it gives CASSLGGSGRGDIQYF.

V usage is TRBV18 and J usage is TRBJ2-5; TRBD2 is a possible D gene (6 bases). V lost 3 bases and J 4 bases, leaving 12 bases between the germline ends. The CDR3 length is 14 residues. From germline, CDR1 is KGHSH and CDR2 LQKENI. The CDR3: CASSPPGGRETQYF. CDR3 DNA: TGTGCCAGCTCACCCCCCGGGGGTCGAGAGACCCAGTACTTC. The full variable domain, its missing parts supplied by reference TRBV18 and TRBJ2-5, is NAGVMQNPRHLVRRRGQEARLRCSPMKGHSHVYWYRQLPEEGLKFMVYLQKENIIDESGMPKERFSAEFPKEGPSILRIQQVVRGDSAAYFCASSPPGGRETQYFGPGTRLLVL.

This clone showed up just a few times. The rearrangement uses TRBV7-8 and TRBJ2-7, with TRBD1 as a possible D gene (7 bases). The CDR3 runs 15 residues. The V gene's germline CDR1 is SGHVS and CDR2 FQNEAQ. The V and J ends lost 2 bases and 3 bases respectively, with 14 bases between them. The CDR3 reads CASSLSQGGFYEQYF. The CDR3 DNA sequence: TGTGCCAGCAGCTTATCTCAGGGGGGCTTCTACGAGCAGTACTTC.

CDR3 DNA sequence: TGTGCCAGCAGCACCCGGGAAGGAGCTGAAGCTTTCTTT. It translates to CASSTREGAEAFF. The genes are TRBV7-2 and TRBJ1-1; D unresolved. V was trimmed by 5 bases and J by 6 bases, leaving 13 bases between them. The CDR3 is 13 residues long. CDR1 SGHTA and CDR2 FQGNSA come from the germline V gene.

V usage is TRBV4-1 and J usage is TRBJ1-2, with no clear D. The CDR3 loop spans 16 amino acids. Germline CDR1 MGHRA, CDR2 YSYEKL. V shed 0 bases and J shed 2 bases, with 13 bases lying between them. The CDR3 DNA follows: TGCGCCAGCAGCCAAGAAGGTCGGGGTACCAACTATGGCTACACCTTC. Encoded protein: CASSQEGRGTNYGYTF.

The rearrangement joins TRBV29-1 to TRBJ2-7, with D unresolved. The CDR3 has 13 residues. The V end was cut by 2 bases, the J end by 6 bases, with 14 bases between. Per the germline V gene, CDR1 is SQVTM and CDR2 is ANQGSEA. As DNA, the CDR3 is TGCAGCGTTGAACAGAGAGGTGTCTCCGAGCAGTACTTC. Its translation: CSVEQRGVSEQYF.

V usage is TRBV2 and J usage is TRBJ1-6; 7 nucleotides align to TRBD1. V gave up 6 bases and J gave up 3 bases; unmatched junction bases: 5. Per germline, CDR1 SNHLY and CDR2 FYNNEI. CDR3 length: 15 amino acids. The CDR3 coding sequence is TGTGCCAGCAGCGGGACAGACCTCTATAATTCACCCCTCCACTTT. The encoded protein is CASSGTDLYNSPLHF.

The V call is TRBV14, the J call TRBJ2-5, with D hard to call. V lost 3 bases to trimming and J lost 4 bases, with 9 bases between them. In germline, CDR1 is SGHDN, CDR2 FVKESK. The CDR3 totals 13 residues. The DNA of the CDR3 is TGTGCCAGCAGCCAGCGGCAGAGAGAGACCCAGTACTTC. This translates into CASSQRQRETQYF.

This chain uses TRBV5-6 with TRBJ2-7, with 7 bases fitting TRBD1. Germline-derived CDR1 and CDR2 are SGHDT and YYEEEE. CDR3 length equals 16 residues. Trimming at V came to 4 bases and at J to 3 bases, leaving 13 bases not matched to a gene. CDR3 in DNA: TGTGCCAGCAGCCACTCTCCGGGGACAGTGGGCTACGAGCAGTACTTC. It encodes CASSHSPGTVGYEQYF.

V usage is TRBV5-1 and J usage is TRBJ1-4, with 11 bases aligning to TRBD1. The junction had 4 bases not matched to a gene; V was cut back by 4 bases and J by 8 bases. CDR1 is SGHRS, CDR2 YFSETQ, per germline. This CDR3 has 14 amino acids. The CDR3: CASSTDRGQEKLFF. As DNA, the CDR3 is TGCGCCAGCAGCACGGACAGGGGGCAGGAAAAACTGTTTTTT.

V and J are TRBV7-2 and TRBJ1-2; weak D call: TRBD1 (5 bases). V was trimmed by 5 bases and J by 2 bases, leaving 18 bases between them. This CDR3 comprises 16 residues. Germline V gene lookup returns CDR1 SGHTA and CDR2 FQGNSA. The CDR3 reads CASSPSGGPTNYGYTF. The CDR3 nucleotides read TGTGCCAGCAGCCCCTCCGGGGGACCCACAAACTATGGCTACACCTTC.

Here the CDR3 reads CASSQEVGSISYEQYF. The CDR3, as DNA: TGCGCCAGCAGCCAAGAGGTGGGCTCGATCTCCTACGAGCAGTACTTC. The chain links TRBV4-3 to TRBJ2-7; no clear D gene. CDR1 and CDR2 (germline): LGHNA, YSLEER. This CDR3 region has 16 residues. Trimming left V 0 bases short and J 0 bases short, with 12 bases between.

V and J are TRBV29-1 and TRBJ2-3; 8 bases map to TRBD2. Losses at the gene ends were 4 bases for V and 3 bases for J; bases not matched to a gene: 6. Germline V lookup: CDR1 SQVTM, CDR2 ANQGSEA. CDR3 size: 14 residues. The CDR3 DNA follows: TGCAGCGTTGCGTTGAGCGGGAGAACAGATACGCAGTATTTT. Translating gives CSVALSGRTDTQYF.

V gene TRBV28 combines with J gene TRBJ1-5; D possibly corresponds to TRBD1 (6 bases). The germline gives CDR1 MDHEN, CDR2 SYDVKM. The CDR3 is 16 residues long. V was cut by 2 bases and J by 4 bases, with 15 bases left in between. The chain's CDR3 is CASSLPTDSLNQPQHF. In DNA, the CDR3 is TGTGCCAGCAGTTTACCTACGGACAGCCTAAATCAGCCCCAGCATTTT. The full variable domain, in which reference TRBV28 and TRBJ1-5 provide the parts outside the CDR3, is DVKVTQSSRYLVKRTGEKVFLECVQDMDHENMFWYRQDPGLGLRLIYFSYDVKMKEKGDIPEGYSVSREKKERFSLILESASTNQTSMYLCASSLPTDSLNQPQHFGDGTRLSIL.

The chain employs TRBV5-1 and TRBJ2-5; 9 bases align to TRBD2. V shed 1 base, J shed 0 bases, and the junction held 1 base outside the gene matches. CDR1 and CDR2 from the germline V gene are SGHRS and YFSETQ. This CDR3 contains 15 residues. This CDR3 is CASSLTSGYQETQYF. CDR3 coding DNA: TGCGCCAGCAGCTTGACTAGCGGGTACCAAGAGACCCAGTACTTC.

This clone occurred once. V and J are TRBV10-3 and TRBJ2-1, with 9 bases matching TRBD2. The V gene's germline CDR1 is ENHRY and CDR2 SYGVKD. The CDR3 is made up of 14 amino acids. Trimming took 4 bases from V and 5 from J; bases not matched to a gene: 3. As DNA, the CDR3 is TGTGCCATCAGTGTGTTAGCGGGAGACAATGAGCAGTTCTTC. It specifies CAISVLAGDNEQFF.

The chain employs TRBV5-4 and TRBJ2-2, with TRBD2 matching over 10 bases. Per the germline V gene, CDR1 is SGHNT and CDR2 is YYREEE (reference sequence). The V and J ends lost 1 base and 3 bases, in that order; junction bases with no gene match: 3. This CDR3 region has 16 residues. CDR3 nucleotides: TGTGCCAGCAGCTTGCTAGCGGGAGCGGACACCGGGGAGCTGTTTTTT. Amino acids: CASSLLAGADTGELFF.

The V call is TRBV5-4, the J call TRBJ2-3; D might be TRBD1 (6 bases). The CDR3 is made up of 13 amino acids. CDR1 is SGHNT and CDR2 is YYREEE in the germline V gene (reference sequence). Between the trimmed V and J ends, which lost 2 bases and 5 bases, there was a span of 9 bases. CDR3 residues: CASSFEGEDTQYF. The CDR3 DNA follows: TGTGCCAGCAGCTTTGAGGGGGAAGATACGCAGTATTTT. The full variable domain, in which reference TRBV5-4 and TRBJ2-3 provide the parts outside the CDR3, is ETGVTQSPTHLIKTRGQQVTLRCSSQSGHNTVSWYQQALGQGPQFIFQYYREEENGRGNFPPRFSGLQFPNYSSELNVNALELDDSALYLCASSFEGEDTQYFGPGTRLTVL.